This T cell receptor beta chain came from a study of T cell clones after liver transplantation. Study-level findings and limits: In two subjects, few donor cells limited the measurable donor-reactive repertoire.

The repertoire was sequenced with immunoSEQ multiplex PCR; TCRdb's copy has only in-frame clones and lacks some. Of 68,000 or so clones listed, 80% are singletons. Worth noting for this clone: Antigen unknown.

The CDR3 spans 13 residues. V was shortened by 10 bases and J by 3 bases, with 15 bases between the two germline ends. The V gene's germline CDR1 is MDHEN and CDR2 SYDVKM. This sequence joins TRBV28 and TRBJ1-2, with D perhaps matching TRBD1 (5 bases). Sequenced material: CD4+ T cells from blood, taken before liver transplant. The sequence derives from a human donor who received a liver transplant. CDR3 coding DNA: TGTGCCACCAGATCGGGGACCCACTATGGCTACACCTTC. The encoded protein is CATRSGTHYGYTF.